This TCR beta chain was sequenced during a study of blood T cell repertoires in COVID-19. Everyone who took part was 18 to 89 years old, and they came from some 23 US areas. The study assigned cohorts using participant-reported clinical history. The data were produced by immunoSEQ multiplex PCR, yet TCRdb's version contains in-frame clones alone and is incomplete. The sample lists about 220,000 clones, about 79% occurring once. The germline V gene has CDR1 MNHEY and CDR2 SVGEGT. The CDR3 is 15 amino acids. Germline trimming cut 5 bases from V and 2 bases from J; bases unmatched to any gene: 6. This TCR derives from a woman aged 55-69 years who had recovered from COVID-19. V usage is TRBV6-2 or TRBV6-3 and J usage is TRBJ2-1; 7 bases map to TRBD1. Sequencing input: PBMCs or T cells enriched from blood (not recorded which). In nucleotides, the CDR3 is TGTGCCAGCAGTCTCGACAGGGCCACCTACAATGAGCAGTTCTTC. Translation: CASSLDRATYNEQFF.